These 31 T cell receptor beta chains originate from one sample sequenced in a study of shared clonotypes between healthy human individuals. Generated by immunoSEQ multiplex PCR, the TCRdb table keeps only in-frame clones and is missing some. This repertoire shows some 2,000,000 clones, 90% to 95% found once; its top ten account for 0.13%. Sequencing was performed on naive CD4+ T cells sorted from blood. Subset of the sample: CD45RA+ positively selected. These receptors originate from a man younger than 35 in good health.

The table lists this clone with a count of one. The gene calls are TRBV6-1 and TRBJ2-3; D uncertain. This CDR3 is 15 amino acids long. Germline V CDR1 and CDR2: MNHNS, SASEGT. V lost 0 bases and J 6 bases, leaving 13 bases between the germline ends. The CDR3 reads CASSEAGGPWDTQYF. The CDR3 nucleotides are TGTGCCAGCAGTGAAGCGGGCGGACCCTGGGATACGCAGTATTTT.

This clone has more than one count but fewer than ten. This rearrangement joins TRBV5-4 to TRBJ2-2, with a tentative D call TRBD1 (6 bases). CDR1 is SGHNT, CDR2 YYREEE, per germline (reference sequence). This CDR3 has 13 residues. Trimming removed 3 bases at V and 5 bases at J, with 8 bases between. The CDR3 loop is CASSWDTTGELFF. The CDR3, as DNA: TGTGCCAGCAGCTGGGACACTACCGGGGAGCTGTTTTTT.

The J gene is TRBJ1-5, the V gene TRBV11-2, with D possibly TRBD1 on 5 matching bases. Per germline, CDR1 SGHAT and CDR2 FQNNGV. There are 14 residues in the CDR3. Between the trimmed V and J ends, which lost 1 base and 11 bases, there was a span of 15 bases. Here the CDR3 reads CASSLGGTIATQHF. CDR3 bases: TGTGCCAGCAGCTTAGGGGGGACGATTGCAACCCAGCATTTT.

The chain links TRBV6-1 to TRBJ2-3; TRBD2 matches at 10 bases. Per the germline V gene, CDR1 is MNHNS and CDR2 is SASEGT. V dropped 8 bases and J dropped 0; count of bases not matched to a gene: 5. This CDR3 spans 15 amino acids. CDR3 loop: CASGSGRVSTDTQYF. CDR3 nucleotides: TGTGCCAGCGGCAGCGGGAGGGTCAGCACAGATACGCAGTATTTT.

This clone came up once. The chain joins TRBV5-1 to TRBJ2-6, with TRBD1 as a possible D gene (5 bases). In germline, CDR1 is SGHRS, CDR2 YFSETQ. The CDR3 runs 19 residues. V gave up 0 bases and J gave up 0 bases, with 16 bases separating them. CDR3 nucleotide sequence: TGCGCCAGCAGCTTGGATGGGCAGGGCCTTAACTCTGGGGCCAACGTCCTGACTTTC. It yields the protein CASSLDGQGLNSGANVLTF.

The chain couples TRBV11-3 to TRBJ1-6; 9 nucleotides match TRBD1. V trimming: 6 bases; J trimming: 7 bases; junction bases outside the gene matches: 4. The CDR3 is 14 amino acids. Germline V gene data show CDR1 as SGHNT and CDR2 as YENEEA. CDR3 region: CASRKGQGNSPLHF. CDR3 DNA: TGTGCCAGCAGAAAGGGACAGGGAAATTCACCCCTCCACTTT.

The J gene is TRBJ2-7, the V gene TRBV19; the match to TRBD1 covers 7 bases. From germline, CDR1 is LNHDA and CDR2 SQIVND (reference sequence). This CDR3 is 13 amino acids long. V trimming: 8 bases; J trimming: 0 bases; junction bases outside the gene matches: 4. The CDR3 sequence is CASLDRSSYEQYF. The CDR3 nucleotides are TGTGCCAGTTTGGACAGGAGCTCCTACGAGCAGTACTTC.

Comment on this clone: In the same sample, other DNA sequences code for this CDR3. CDR3 sequence reads: CASSLSGTGELFF. DNA for the CDR3: TGCGCCAGCAGCTTATCAGGCACCGGGGAGCTGTTTTTT. This rearrangement joins TRBV5-1 to TRBJ2-2, with D uncertain. The CDR3 spans 13 residues. Per germline, CDR1 SGHRS and CDR2 YFSETQ. Trimming left V 2 bases short and J 4 bases short, with 6 bases between.

The chain links TRBV12-5 to TRBJ2-1, with TRBD1 as a possible D gene (7 bases). The CDR3 runs to 16 residues. CDR1 LGHNT and CDR2 FRNRAP come from the germline V gene. V lost 6 bases to trimming and J lost 5 bases, with 20 bases between them. In DNA form, the CDR3 reads TGTGCTAGTGGGGACGCAGGGGGGCTTTTTGACAATGAGCAGTTCTTC. Amino acids: CASGDAGGLFDNEQFF.

This chain connects TRBV11-2 to TRBJ2-3; TRBD1 matches 8 bases. V shed 6 bases, J shed 6 bases, and the junction held 8 bases outside the gene matches. This CDR3 region has 14 residues. The germline V gene encodes CDR1 SGHAT and CDR2 FQNNGV. The CDR3 DNA sequence: TGTGCCAGCAGAGATGACAGGGGCGGCGATACGCAGTATTTT. As protein: CASRDDRGGDTQYF. Full variable domain (remainder filled in from reference TRBV11-2 and TRBJ2-3): EAGVAQSPRYKIIEKRQSVAFWCNPISGHATLYWYQQILGQGPKLLIQFQNNGVVDDSQLPKDRFSAERLKGVDSTLKIQPAKLEDSAVYLCASRDDRGGDTQYFGPGTRLTVL.

CDR3 residues: CASSYGTGALNQPQHF. The CDR3 region has the DNA TGTGCCAGCAGCTACGGGACAGGGGCCCTCAATCAGCCCCAGCATTTT. The V call is TRBV11-2, the J call TRBJ1-5; 10 bases map to TRBD1. The CDR3 is 16 amino acids. CDR1 is SGHAT, CDR2 FQNNGV, per germline. Trimming took 4 bases from V and 3 from J; bases not matched to a gene: 6.

The chain is built from TRBV19 and TRBJ2-6; D call uncertain. V lost 5 bases and J 0 bases, leaving 14 bases between the germline ends. The CDR3 has 17 amino acids. The germline V gene encodes CDR1 LNHDA and CDR2 SQIVND (reference sequence). The CDR3 loop reads CASSPTQLSSGANVLTF. CDR3 nucleotides: TGTGCCAGTAGTCCGACGCAACTAAGCTCTGGGGCCAACGTCCTGACTTTC.

The V gene is TRBV9, the J gene TRBJ2-5, with D maybe TRBD2 (6 bases). V shed 0 bases and J shed 1 base, with 10 bases lying between them. CDR1 and CDR2 (germline): SGDLS, YYNGEE. The CDR3 consists of 15 residues. The CDR3 region is CASSVVGGGQETQYF. CDR3 bases: TGTGCCAGCAGCGTAGTCGGGGGAGGCCAAGAGACCCAGTACTTC.

The chain recombines TRBV27 with TRBJ2-1; TRBD2 might be the D (5 bases). Deletions cut 0 bases from V and 7 bases from J, with 22 bases between. CDR1 is MNHEY and CDR2 is SMNVEV in the germline V gene (reference sequence). The CDR3 sequence is 18 residues long. The CDR3 region is CASSLSSTSGIGRNEQFF. The CDR3 DNA is TGTGCCAGCAGTTTATCGTCGACATCGGGGATAGGACGGAATGAGCAGTTCTTC.

The CDR3 DNA sequence: TGTGCCACCAGACAGGGGCAGGACCTCATGAACACTGAAGCTTTCTTT. Translated: CATRQGQDLMNTEAFF. The chain joins TRBV19 to TRBJ1-1; TRBD1 aligns across 8 bases. Germline loops: CDR1 LNHDA, CDR2 SQIVND (reference sequence). V lost 10 bases to trimming and J lost 0 bases; unmatched junction nucleotides: 13. The CDR3 is 16 residues long.

The V call is TRBV6-1, the J call TRBJ2-7; TRBD1 matches at 7 bases. The CDR3 length is 15 residues. Germline CDR1 MNHNS, CDR2 SASEGT. Trimming at V came to 0 bases and at J to 3 bases, leaving 5 bases not matched to a gene. The DNA of the CDR3 is TGTGCCAGCAGTGAAGCAGGGGGCGGGTACTACGAGCAGTACTTC. It yields the protein CASSEAGGGYYEQYF.

V usage is TRBV5-1 and J usage is TRBJ2-3, with 7 bases lining up with TRBD2. This CDR3 is 15 amino acids long. CDR1 and CDR2 (germline): SGHRS, YFSETQ. V shed 4 bases, J shed 3 bases, and the junction held 8 bases outside the gene matches. CDR3: CASSPTGGGTDTQYF. The CDR3 region has the DNA TGCGCCAGCAGCCCAACGGGAGGAGGTACAGATACGCAGTATTTT.

This sequence joins TRBV21-1 and TRBJ1-6; TRBD1, the D gene given by the table, was not confirmed from the DNA. TRBV21-1 is shown as a pseudogene. The CDR3 contains 17 residues. The chain's CDR3 is CASSKADKGGANSPLHF. CDR3 nucleotides: TGTGCCAGCAGCAAAGCAGATAAAGGGGGCGCGAATTCACCCCTCCACTTT.

This rearrangement joins TRBV6-5 to TRBJ2-6; D is perhaps TRBD1 or TRBD2 (5 bases each). The length of the CDR3 is 13 residues. The germline V and J ends were trimmed by 8 bases and 4 bases, with 9 bases remaining between them. Germline CDR1 is MNHEY and CDR2 is SVGAGI. The CDR3 region is CASEGKGANVLTF. The CDR3 DNA sequence: TGTGCCAGCGAGGGGAAAGGGGCCAACGTCCTGACTTTC.

This clone has a single count. The chain joins TRBV6-1 to TRBJ1-1, with no clear D. Trimming stripped 7 bases from V and 5 bases from J, with 8 bases between. Looked up from germline, CDR1 is MNHNS and CDR2 is SASEGT. There are 11 residues in the CDR3. The CDR3 spells CASKVKTEAFF. CDR3 in DNA: TGTGCCAGCAAGGTCAAAACTGAAGCTTTCTTT.

This sequence joins TRBV5-1 and TRBJ2-5, with TRBD1 as a possible D gene (5 bases). Germline values: CDR1 SGHRS, CDR2 YFSETQ. CDR3 size: 16 residues. Deletions cut 0 bases from V and 4 bases from J, with 16 bases between. CDR3 in amino acids: CASSLEGFWVRETQYF. The DNA of the CDR3 is TGCGCCAGCAGCTTGGAGGGGTTTTGGGTTCGAGAGACCCAGTACTTC.

The sample holds one count of this clone. The rearrangement uses TRBV5-1 and TRBJ2-3; D is perhaps TRBD1 or TRBD2 (6 bases each). In germline, CDR1 is SGHRS, CDR2 YFSETQ. The CDR3 sequence is 15 residues long. Trimming removed 2 bases from V and 4 bases from J, with 14 bases in between. The CDR3 DNA sequence: TGCGCCAGCAGCTTTGGGTCTAGGGGGGCAGATACGCAGTATTTT. It specifies CASSFGSRGADTQYF.

The chain employs TRBV4-3 and TRBJ2-1; the D gene is possibly TRBD2 (5 bases). Germline CDR1 is LGHNA and CDR2 is YSLEER. Trimming cost V 3 bases and J 12 bases, with 21 bases left between them. The CDR3 contains 15 residues. In nucleotides, the CDR3 is TGCGCCAGCAGCCACTACCAATTAGGGAATGAGGGGCAGTTCTTC. This gives the protein CASSHYQLGNEGQFF.

The genes are TRBV4-1 and TRBJ2-7; 9 nucleotides line up with TRBD1. The ends lost 0 bases at V and 5 bases at J; junction bases unmatched: 2. The CDR3 covers 14 residues. CDR1 and CDR2 from the germline V gene are MGHRA and YSYEKL. The CDR3 DNA follows: TGCGCCAGCAGCCAAGAGACAGGGGGACACGAGCAGTACTTC. The encoded protein is CASSQETGGHEQYF.

The V gene is TRBV28, the J gene TRBJ2-7; D unclear. Between the trimmed V and J ends, which lost 6 bases and 2 bases, there was a span of 11 bases. This CDR3 has 13 residues. Germline V gives CDR1 MDHEN, CDR2 SYDVKM. The CDR3 DNA is TGTGCCAGCAGCTGGACGGTAACCTACGAGCAGTACTTC. It specifies CASSWTVTYEQYF.

The table lists this clone with a count of one. The rearrangement links TRBV4-3 to TRBJ2-1; 13 nucleotides line up with TRBD2. Germline loops: CDR1 LGHNA, CDR2 YSLEER. With 4 bases clipped from V and 1 base from J, the junction kept 4 bases outside the gene matches. The CDR3 loop spans 17 amino acids. CDR3 sequence: CASSRGLAGASYNEQFF. The CDR3 DNA reads TGCGCCAGCAGCCGTGGACTAGCGGGAGCATCCTACAATGAGCAGTTCTTC.

J is TRBJ2-6 and V is TRBV30, with TRBD2 identical over 13 bases. In germline, CDR1 is GTSNPN, CDR2 SVGIG (reference sequence). This CDR3 has 18 residues. With V trimmed by 5 bases and J by 5 bases, 12 bases remained unmatched. The CDR3 region is CAWGTSGKHHLWANVLTF. The DNA of the CDR3 is TGTGCCTGGGGGACTAGCGGGAAGCACCACCTCTGGGCCAACGTCCTGACTTTC.

The gene calls are TRBV14 and TRBJ2-7; TRBD2 aligns across 10 bases. This CDR3 is 15 amino acids long. V dropped 1 base and J dropped 1; count of bases not matched to a gene: 1. Germline V gene sequence: CDR1 SGHDN, CDR2 FVKESK. DNA for the CDR3: TGTGCCAGCAGCCAAGTACTAGCGGGATCCTACGAGCAGTACTTC. It is translated as CASSQVLAGSYEQYF.

V gene TRBV6-5 combines with J gene TRBJ1-5; possible D gene TRBD1, 6 bases. Germline V gene lookup returns CDR1 MNHEY and CDR2 SVGAGI. With 6 bases removed from V and 7 bases from J, the gap between germline ends came to 13 bases. There are 13 residues in the CDR3. Written as DNA, the CDR3 is TGTGCCAGCAGCCGAGGCAGGGGCCAGCCCCAGCATTTT. This sequence encodes CASSRGRGQPQHF.

This chain joins TRBV13 and TRBJ1-4; D uncertain. This CDR3 has 14 residues. Looked up from germline, CDR1 is PRHDT and CDR2 is FYEKMQ (reference sequence). Deletions cut 0 bases from V and 8 bases from J, with 10 bases between. The CDR3 coding sequence is TGTGCCAGCAGCTTAGGCGCCGGTGGGGAAAAACTGTTTTTT. As protein: CASSLGAGGEKLFF.

Note on this clone: The same CDR3 arises from other DNA sequences in this sample as well. The chain links TRBV9 to TRBJ2-3, with D perhaps TRBD1 (5 bases). Trimming shortened V by 1 base and J by 6 bases, and 9 bases separated the two germline ends. The germline CDR1 and CDR2 sequences are SGDLS and YYNGEE. The length of the CDR3 is 13 residues. The CDR3 region is CASSVQGIDTQYF. The CDR3 DNA follows: TGTGCCAGCAGCGTACAGGGAATTGATACGCAGTATTTT.